The 27 T cell receptor beta chains below all came from one sample that was sequenced in a study of T-cell memory formation after mild COVID-19. In TCRdb, the 5' RACE reads were re-called with MiXCR into one record per CDR3 protein. The table lists hundreds of thousands of distinct CDR3 sequences, roughly 18% of them singletons. Sequencing was carried out using PBMCs or a T cell subset sorted from them (not recorded which). The receptors were sampled from a young man who had mild COVID-19 (a few samples of this study predate the infection). Cell type and time point are not known.

The V and J genes are TRBV12-3 or TRBV12-4 and TRBJ2-1, with 7 bases matching TRBD1. V shed 5 bases, J shed 3 bases, and the junction held 16 bases outside the gene matches. The CDR3 contains 18 residues. The CDR3 loop is CASSREGGPSFYYNEQFF. In DNA form, the CDR3 reads TGTGCCAGCAGTCGGGAAGGGGGCCCCAGTTTTTACTACAATGAGCAGTTCTTC.

This chain joins TRBV7-2 and TRBJ1-1; 7 nucleotides line up with TRBD1. The CDR3 sequence is 13 residues long. Germline lookup yields CDR1 SGHTA and CDR2 FQGNSA. V dropped 5 bases and J dropped 4; count of bases not matched to a gene: 4. The CDR3 sequence: CASSPDRATEAFF. CDR3 bases: TGTGCCAGCAGCCCCGACAGGGCCACTGAAGCTTTCTTT.

This clonotype has just a few counts. The chain joins TRBV6-6 to TRBJ2-7; 9 positions match TRBD1. CDR1 MNHNY and CDR2 SVGAGI come from the germline V gene (reference sequence). Trimming cost V 6 bases and J 6 bases; bases outside gene matches: 9. The CDR3 runs to 14 residues. The CDR3 coding sequence is TGTGCCAGCAGCAGCCGGGACAGGGCCCCCGAGCAGTACGTC. As protein: CASSSRDRAPEQYV.

This clonotype was observed many times. The rearrangement links TRBV3-1 to TRBJ2-3; D not resolved. Germline lookup yields CDR1 LGHDT and CDR2 YNNKEL (reference sequence). Trimming took off 5 bases at V and 3 bases at J, with 6 bases between the two ends. The CDR3 extends over 12 amino acids. This chain's CDR3 is CASSLFTDTQYF. DNA of the CDR3: TGTGCCAGCAGCTTATTTACAGATACGCAGTATTTT.

This chain connects TRBV4-1 to TRBJ1-2; D remains unclear. V was clipped by 0 bases and J by 6 bases, with 14 bases between them. Germline assignment: CDR1 MGHRA and CDR2 YSYEKL. The CDR3 has 15 amino acids. The CDR3 here is CASSQDQITYDGYTF. In DNA, the CDR3 is TGCGCCAGCAGCCAAGATCAAATAACCTACGATGGCTACACCTTC.

This clonotype was counted between two and nine times. In DNA, the CDR3 is TGTGCCAGCAGCTACCTGCTCGTGGGGTCTGGGGCCAACGTCCTGACTTTC. Translating it yields CASSYLLVGSGANVLTF. The rearrangement uses TRBV7-9 and TRBJ2-6; D is ambiguous. Germline loops: CDR1 SEHNR, CDR2 FQNEAQ (reference sequence). Trimming took off 4 bases at V and 1 base at J, with 14 bases between the two ends. This CDR3 has 17 amino acids. The variable domain in full, completed from reference TRBV7-9 and TRBJ2-6, reads DTGVSQNPRHKITKRGQNVTFRCDPISEHNRLYWYRQTLGQGPEFLTYFQNEAQLEKSRLLSDRFSAERPKGSFSTLEIQRTEQGDSAMYLCASSYLLVGSGANVLTFGAGSRLTVL.

This clonotype was recorded a few times. The rearrangement joins TRBV4-1 to TRBJ1-4; 7 bases match TRBD1. Losses at the gene ends were 5 bases for V and 8 bases for J; bases not matched to a gene: 14. Germline V gene lookup returns CDR1 MGHRA and CDR2 YSYEKL. This CDR3 contains 16 residues. The chain's CDR3 is CASSEYHRGKGEKLFF. Written as DNA, the CDR3 is TGCGCCAGCAGCGAATACCACAGGGGTAAGGGCGAAAAACTGTTTTTT.

The V and J genes are TRBV29-1 and TRBJ2-7; D is tentatively TRBD1 or TRBD2 (5 bases each). The germline CDR1 and CDR2 sequences are SQVTM and ANQGSEA. The CDR3 length is 12 residues. Trimming removed 7 bases from V and 0 bases from J, with 10 bases in between. In nucleotides, the CDR3 is TGCAGCGGGACCGGGGCCTCCTACGAGCAGTACTTC. Protein sequence: CSGTGASYEQYF.

The chain links TRBV20-1 to TRBJ1-4; unclear D gene. V lost 3 bases and J lost 3, with 17 bases in between. This CDR3 is built from 16 residues. Germline lookup yields CDR1 DFQATT and CDR2 SNEGSKA (reference sequence). CDR3 region: CSARDWSERANEKLFF. The CDR3 bases are TGCAGTGCTAGGGATTGGTCGGAGAGGGCTAATGAAAAACTGTTTTTT.

The chain recombines TRBV24-1 with TRBJ2-3; D gene unclear. CDR3 length equals 15 residues. The germline gives CDR1 KGHDR, CDR2 SFDVKD. V lost 5 bases and J lost 0, with 11 bases in between. CDR3 residues: CATSARITSTDTQYF. DNA for the CDR3: TGTGCCACCAGTGCCCGTATTACTAGCACAGATACGCAGTATTTT.

This clonotype was detected only a few times. This chain uses TRBV7-2 with TRBJ2-1; unclear D gene. The CDR3 length is 15 residues. V was shortened by 6 bases and J by 6 bases, with 18 bases between the two germline ends. CDR1 and CDR2 from the germline V gene are SGHTA and FQGNSA. The CDR3, as DNA: TGTGCCAGCAGTCCGGACCGGGCGGTGATCAATGAGCAGTTCTTC. It translates to CASSPDRAVINEQFF.

The rearrangement links TRBV12-3 or TRBV12-4 to TRBJ2-5; D is unclear. Deletions cut 1 base from V and 7 bases from J, with 13 bases between. This CDR3 contains 14 residues. The CDR3, as DNA: TGTGCCAGCAGTTTAGTACAAGGGTCTGGGACCCAGTACTTC. Its protein is CASSLVQGSGTQYF.

The V and J genes are TRBV14 and TRBJ2-2; D gene unclear. The CDR3 covers 14 residues. Germline V lookup: CDR1 SGHDN, CDR2 FVKESK. Trimming removed 6 bases from V and 2 bases from J, with 10 bases in between. CDR3 in amino acids: CASRRGYNTGELFF. The CDR3 DNA reads as TGTGCCAGCAGGAGAGGATATAACACCGGGGAGCTGTTTTTT.

Turning to this clonotype: A read error may produce the germline difference seen at one junction end. The genes are TRBV5-1 and TRBJ1-5; perhaps TRBD1 as D (5 bases). This CDR3 has 15 amino acids. Germline V gives CDR1 SGHRS, CDR2 YFSETQ. The CDR3 here is CASSVRGGSNQPQHF. As DNA, the CDR3 is TGCGCCAGCAGCGTGAGGGGAGGCAGCAATCAGCCACAGCATTTT.

This clonotype was observed many times. This sequence joins TRBV12-3 or TRBV12-4 and TRBJ2-1, with D possibly called TRBD1 or TRBD2 (5 bases each). Trimming took 5 bases from V and 6 from J, leaving 8 bases between them. This CDR3 is 12 amino acids long. In DNA, the CDR3 is TGTGCCAGCAGTGGGACCAGCAATGAGCAGTTCTTC. The encoded protein is CASSGTSNEQFF.

This clonotype appeared many times. At one of its ends the junction is not consistent with the germline gene, which may arise from a read error. The chain is built from TRBV7-6 and TRBJ2-3, with D perhaps TRBD2 (7 bases). Germline values: CDR1 SGHVS, CDR2 FNYEAQ. The CDR3 is 14 amino acids. CDR3 sequence (DNA): TGTGCCAGCAGTTTAGGGGGGGGGCCGGATACGCAGTATTTT. Translation: CASSLGGGPDTQYF.

This chain joins TRBV7-2 and TRBJ2-3, with a weak D call TRBD2 (5 bases). V dropped 5 bases and J dropped 0 bases, with 12 bases sitting between them. CDR3 size: 15 residues. Germline CDR1 SGHTA, CDR2 FQGNSA. The CDR3 here is CASSLWTGSTDTQYF. In DNA form, the CDR3 reads TGTGCCAGCAGCCTATGGACTGGCAGCACAGATACGCAGTATTTT.

The rearrangement links TRBV29-1 to TRBJ2-6, with D tentatively TRBD1 (6 bases). Trimming cost V 5 bases and J 2 bases, with 10 bases left between them. The CDR3 covers 14 residues. Germline lookup yields CDR1 SQVTM and CDR2 ANQGSEA. CDR3 sequence reads: CSVLGAPGANVLTF. The CDR3 coding sequence is TGCAGCGTTCTGGGGGCGCCTGGGGCCAACGTCCTGACTTTC.

The CDR3 loop reads CASSQASGSGELYGYTF. CDR3 nucleotide sequence: TGTGCCAGCAGCCAGGCTTCAGGGTCCGGCGAACTATATGGCTACACCTTC. V and J are TRBV4-2 and TRBJ1-2, with D possibly TRBD1 on 5 matching bases. Trimming took off 3 bases at V and 5 bases at J, with 22 bases between the two ends. This CDR3 has 17 amino acids. Germline V gene sequence: CDR1 LGHNA, CDR2 YNFKEQ.

The rearrangement joins TRBV11-1 to TRBJ1-3, with TRBD1 as a possible D gene (5 bases). The CDR3 has 12 amino acids. Germline V lookup: CDR1 SGHAT, CDR2 FQDESV (reference sequence). Trimming stripped 8 bases from V and 7 bases from J, with 12 bases between. DNA for the CDR3: TGTGCCAGCGGGGGACGGCGGAACACCATATATTTT. This translates into CASGGRRNTIYF.

The sample holds a few counts of this clonotype. The CDR3 here is CAWSENGGETQYF. DNA of the CDR3: TGTGCCTGGAGCGAGAACGGGGGGGAGACCCAGTACTTC. The rearrangement joins TRBV30 to TRBJ2-5; 7 bases align to TRBD2. The germline CDR1 and CDR2 sequences are GTSNPN and SVGIG (reference sequence). The CDR3 runs 13 residues. V shed 3 bases and J 5 bases; nucleotides not matched to a gene: 6.

This clonotype was observed once. Relative to the germline gene, one junction end is altered; a read error may explain this. The chain couples TRBV15 to TRBJ1-5; TRBD1 matches 9 bases. The CDR3 spans 15 residues. Germline lookup yields CDR1 LNHNV and CDR2 YYDKDF (reference sequence). CDR3: CATSGDRGIDQTQHF. CDR3 in DNA: TGTGCCACCAGCGGAGACAGGGGGATCGATCAGACCCAGCATTTT.

The genes are TRBV6-5 and TRBJ1-4; the match to TRBD1 covers 7 bases. V lost 6 bases and J lost 7; bases outside the gene matches: 5. In germline, CDR1 is MNHEY, CDR2 SVGAGI. This CDR3 spans 13 amino acids. The CDR3 here is CASRAGGGEKLFF. As DNA, the CDR3 is TGTGCCAGCAGGGCAGGGGGAGGTGAAAAACTGTTTTTT.

There are a few counts of this clonotype. The rearrangement links TRBV6-1 to TRBJ2-5, with D uncertain. The CDR3 totals 12 residues. Germline V gene sequence: CDR1 MNHNS, CDR2 SASEGT. Trimming left V 5 bases short and J 5 bases short, with 9 bases between. For the CDR3, the DNA is TGTGCCAGCAGTTTCCCTCTGGAGACCCAGTACTTC. Protein sequence: CASSFPLETQYF.

The V gene is TRBV5-1, the J gene TRBJ2-2; D ambiguous. V lost 0 bases to trimming and J lost 3 bases, with 9 bases between them. The CDR3 extends over 15 amino acids. Germline CDR1 is SGHRS and CDR2 is YFSETQ. The CDR3 spells CASSLEASHTGELFF. The CDR3 bases are TGCGCCAGCAGCTTGGAAGCCAGCCACACCGGGGAGCTGTTTTTT.

This rearrangement joins TRBV4-3 to TRBJ2-3; D is ambiguous. Per the germline V gene, CDR1 is LGHNA and CDR2 is YSLEER. Between the trimmed V and J ends, which lost 1 base and 3 bases, there was a span of 11 bases. CDR3 length: 15 residues. Here the CDR3 reads CASSQGRKITDTQYF. The CDR3 DNA follows: TGCGCCAGCAGCCAAGGGCGAAAGATAACAGATACGCAGTATTTT.

V gene TRBV7-9 combines with J gene TRBJ1-2; D remains unclear. Germline CDR1 and CDR2: SEHNR and FQNEAQ (reference sequence). The CDR3 sequence is 13 residues long. Trimming shortened V by 2 bases and J by 10 bases, and 14 bases separated the two germline ends. This chain's CDR3 is CASSLSAPNAYTF. DNA of the CDR3: TGTGCCAGCAGCTTAAGCGCCCCGAACGCCTACACCTTC.